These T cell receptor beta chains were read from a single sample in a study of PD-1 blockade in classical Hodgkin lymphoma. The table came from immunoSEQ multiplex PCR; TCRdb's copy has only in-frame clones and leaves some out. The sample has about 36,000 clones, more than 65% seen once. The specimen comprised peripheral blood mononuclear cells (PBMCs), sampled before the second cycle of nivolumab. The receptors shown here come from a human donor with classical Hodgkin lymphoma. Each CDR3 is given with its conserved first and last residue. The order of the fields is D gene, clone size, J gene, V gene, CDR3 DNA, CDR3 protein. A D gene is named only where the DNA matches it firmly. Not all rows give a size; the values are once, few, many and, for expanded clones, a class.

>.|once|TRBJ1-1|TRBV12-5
TGTGCTAGTGGTTCAGGGAAGATCACTGAAGCTTTCTTT
CASGSGKITEAFF
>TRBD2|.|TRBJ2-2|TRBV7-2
TGTGCCAGCAGCTTAGACGGTGCGGGGGGTCCTGGCGGGGAGCTGTTTTTT
CASSLDGAGGPGGELFF
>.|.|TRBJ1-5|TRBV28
TGTGCCAGCAGTCCCACAGGGAGGGGTCCTCAGCCCCAGCATTTT
CASSPTGRGPQPQHF
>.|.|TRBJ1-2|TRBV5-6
TGTGCCAGCAGACAGGGTGGTCGGTGGAGGGGGATGAGGGGCTACACCTTC
CASRQGGRWRGMRGYTF
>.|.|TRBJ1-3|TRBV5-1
TGCGCCAGCAGGTTAGGGTCTGGAAACACCATATATTTT
CASRLGSGNTIYF
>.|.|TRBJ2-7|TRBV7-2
TGTGCCAGCAGCCCATGGACATCAGGCCGTTACGAGCAGTACTTC
CASSPWTSGRYEQYF
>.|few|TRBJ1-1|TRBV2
TGTGCCAGCAGCGGACAGCTCATGAACACTGAAGCTTTCTTT
CASSGQLMNTEAFF
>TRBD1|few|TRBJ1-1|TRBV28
TGTGCCAGCAGTTTATGCCCTGCCCCTTCGCTAGGGGGCGCAGATCAGTGTGAAGCTTTCTTT
CASSLCPAPSLGGADQCEAFF
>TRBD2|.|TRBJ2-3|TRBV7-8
TGTGCTAGCAGCTCGGCCGGGACTAGCGCAACGATAACGCAGTATTTT
CASSSAGTSATITQYF
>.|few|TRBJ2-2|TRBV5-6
TGTGCCAGCAGCTTGACCGGCGGGGTACTCGGGGAGCTGTTTTTT
CASSLTGGVLGELFF
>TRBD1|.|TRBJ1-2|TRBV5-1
TGCGCCAGCAGCCCGGGGTCAGGGGGCAACTATGGCTACACCTTC
CASSPGSGGNYGYTF
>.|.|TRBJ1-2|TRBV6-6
TGTGCCAGCAGCTACTCCCCATCCTATGGCTACACCTTC
CASSYSPSYGYTF
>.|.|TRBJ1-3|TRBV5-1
TGCGCCAGCAGCCAGATTGGGGGACTCTCTGGAAACACCATATATTTT
CASSQIGGLSGNTIYF
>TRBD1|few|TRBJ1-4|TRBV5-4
TGTGCCACCCTCGACAGGGGAGCTGAAAAACTGTTTTTT
CATLDRGAEKLFF
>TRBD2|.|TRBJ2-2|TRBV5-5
TGTGTGAGCGGGGAGAACACCGGGGAGCTGTTTTTT
CVSGENTGELFF
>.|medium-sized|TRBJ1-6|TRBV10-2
TGCGCCAGCAGTGACGGCAGGGAGGGATGGGGGAATTCACCCCTCCACTTT
CASSDGREGWGNSPLHF
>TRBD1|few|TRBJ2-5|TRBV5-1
TGCGCCAGCAGCTTACAGGGGCGCCAAGAGACCCAGTACTTC
CASSLQGRQETQYF
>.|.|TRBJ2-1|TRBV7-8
TGTGCCAGCAGCGAGATGACTAGTTCGGTTGAGCAGTTCTTC
CASSEMTSSVEQFF
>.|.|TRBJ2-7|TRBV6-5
TGTGCCAGCAGTTACGACAGGATCTCCTACGAGCAGTACTTC
CASSYDRISYEQYF
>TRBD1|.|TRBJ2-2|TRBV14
TGTGCCAGCAGCCACCCAGGGGGCTGGACCGGGGAGCTGTTTTTT
CASSHPGGWTGELFF
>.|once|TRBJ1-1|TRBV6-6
TGTGCCAGCAGTATACCTACTGAAGCTTTCTTT
CASSIPTEAFF
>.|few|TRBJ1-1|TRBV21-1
TGTGCCAGCGCCTGTCAAGAAGTGAACACTGAAGCTTTCTTT
CASACQEVNTEAFF
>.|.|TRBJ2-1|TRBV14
TGTGCCAGCAGCCAATTGCGTGGGGCGATTTACAATGAGCAGTTCTTC
CASSQLRGAIYNEQFF
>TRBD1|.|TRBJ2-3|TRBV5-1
TGCGCCAGCAGTATAAGGACAGGGGGTTCAGATACGCAGTATTTT
CASSIRTGGSDTQYF
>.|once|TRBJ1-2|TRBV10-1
TGCGCCAGCAGTGAGTCCCCGGGAGAGGTCTATGGCTACACCTTC
CASSESPGEVYGYTF
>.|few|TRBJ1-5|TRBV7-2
TGTGCCAGCAGCTTGCAGCCTAGCAATCAGCCCCAGCATTTT
CASSLQPSNQPQHF
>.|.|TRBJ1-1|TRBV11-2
TGTGCCAGCAGCTTAGTGCCGGGTGGATTGAACACTGAAGCTTTCTTT
CASSLVPGGLNTEAFF
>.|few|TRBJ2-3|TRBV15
TGTGCCACCAGCAGAGTCTGGACAACAGATACGCAGTATTTT
CATSRVWTTDTQYF
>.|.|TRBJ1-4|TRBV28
TGTGCCAGCAGTAAGCCGACAGGCTATAATGAAAAACTGTTTTTT
CASSKPTGYNEKLFF
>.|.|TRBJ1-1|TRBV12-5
TGTGCTAGTGGTTTGGATTTGGTTCAGAACAGGGTGGCCACTGAAGCTTTCTTT
CASGLDLVQNRVATEAFF
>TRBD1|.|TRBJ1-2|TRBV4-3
TGCGCCAGCAGCCAGGGACAGGGCTATGGCTACACCTTC
CASSQGQGYGYTF
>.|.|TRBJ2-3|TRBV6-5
TGTGCCAGCAGTTACTCGAGCAGGCGGGGTACGCAGTATTTT
CASSYSSRRGTQYF
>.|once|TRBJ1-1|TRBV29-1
TGCAGCGTTACGAGGGGTTCGGATTTAGAGACTGAAGCTTTCTTT
CSVTRGSDLETEAFF
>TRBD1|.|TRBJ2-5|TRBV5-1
TGCGCCAGCAGCAGGACAGGGTTAGGTCCCCAAGAGACCCAGTACTTC
CASSRTGLGPQETQYF
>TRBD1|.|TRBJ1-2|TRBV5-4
TGTGCCAGCAGCCTAGGGACAGGGGCTGATGGCTACACCTTC
CASSLGTGADGYTF
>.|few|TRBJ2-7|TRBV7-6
TGTGCCAGCAGCTTAGAGGGGGGATCCTACGAGCAGTACTTC
CASSLEGGSYEQYF
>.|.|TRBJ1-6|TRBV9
TGTGCCAGCAGCGTAGACTCACGTACCAATTCACCCCTCCACTTT
CASSVDSRTNSPLHF
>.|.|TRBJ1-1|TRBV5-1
TGCGCCAGCAGCTTGGGCGCTGGGAACACTGAAGCTTTCTTT
CASSLGAGNTEAFF
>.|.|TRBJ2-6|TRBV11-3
TGTGCCAGCAGCTTAAAATGGGGCGCTGGGGCCAACGTCCTGACTTTC
CASSLKWGAGANVLTF
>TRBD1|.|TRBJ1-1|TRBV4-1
TGCGCCAGCAGCCAAGATAAGGGGGCAAGTTCGTTGAACACTGAAGCTTTCTTT
CASSQDKGASSLNTEAFF
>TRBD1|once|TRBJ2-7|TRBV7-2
TGTGCCAGCAGCCTCCGGGACAGGGACTACTACGAGCAGTACTTC
CASSLRDRDYYEQYF
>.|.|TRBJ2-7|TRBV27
TGTGCCAGCAGTTTTCGATCCGTCGGCTACGAGCAGTACTTC
CASSFRSVGYEQYF
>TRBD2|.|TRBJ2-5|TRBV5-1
TGCGCCAGCAGCCCTCTAGCGGGGGGGACCCAGTACTTC
CASSPLAGGTQYF
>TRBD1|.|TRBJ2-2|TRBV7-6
TGTGCCAGCAGCTTAGCCGGGACAGGGGTACGCGGGGAGCTGTTTTTT
CASSLAGTGVRGELFF
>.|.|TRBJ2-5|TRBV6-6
TGTGCCAGCAGTTACTCGGGAGGTCTGAAGACCCAGTACTTC
CASSYSGGLKTQYF
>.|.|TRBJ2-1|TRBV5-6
TGTGCCAGCAGCTTGCTTTTTCGTACACAGCAGTTCTTC
CASSLLFRTQQFF
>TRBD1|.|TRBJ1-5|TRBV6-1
TGTGCCAGCTGGACAGGGATAGGTGGTCAGCCCCAGCATTTT
CASWTGIGGQPQHF
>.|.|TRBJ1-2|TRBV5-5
TGTGCCAGCAGTCCAGACGGTGGCAACTATGGCTACACCTTC
CASSPDGGNYGYTF
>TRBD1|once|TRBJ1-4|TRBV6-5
TGTGCCAGCAAACTAAGACAGGGCAGGGAAAAACTGTTTTTT
CASKLRQGREKLFF
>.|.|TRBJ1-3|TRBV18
TGTGCCAGCTCACCACCCAGGACCGGAAACACCATATATTTT
CASSPPRTGNTIYF
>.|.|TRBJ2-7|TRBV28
TGTGCCAGCAGTAAACGCAACGGGGTCGGCCGCGAGCAGTACTTC
CASSKRNGVGREQYF
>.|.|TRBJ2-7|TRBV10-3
TGTGCTGGCGGAGGGACGACCTACGAGCAGTACTTC
CAGGGTTYEQYF
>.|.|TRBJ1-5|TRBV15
TGTGCCACCAGCAGAGGTCAGCTCAATCAGCCCCAGCATTTT
CATSRGQLNQPQHF
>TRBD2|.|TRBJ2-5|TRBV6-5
TGTGCCAGCAGCCCTAGCGGGGGGAGGGGAGAGACCCAGTACTTC
CASSPSGGRGETQYF
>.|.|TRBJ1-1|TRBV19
TGTGCCAGTAGTGACCCAGGGATGGGCACTGAAGCTTTCTTT
CASSDPGMGTEAFF
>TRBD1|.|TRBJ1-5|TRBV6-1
TGTGCCAGCAGGCAGACAGGGGTCCTCAATCAGCCCCAGCATTTT
CASRQTGVLNQPQHF
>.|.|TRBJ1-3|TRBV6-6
TGTGCCAGCAGGGCGGGGGCTGGAAACACCATATATTTT
CASRAGAGNTIYF